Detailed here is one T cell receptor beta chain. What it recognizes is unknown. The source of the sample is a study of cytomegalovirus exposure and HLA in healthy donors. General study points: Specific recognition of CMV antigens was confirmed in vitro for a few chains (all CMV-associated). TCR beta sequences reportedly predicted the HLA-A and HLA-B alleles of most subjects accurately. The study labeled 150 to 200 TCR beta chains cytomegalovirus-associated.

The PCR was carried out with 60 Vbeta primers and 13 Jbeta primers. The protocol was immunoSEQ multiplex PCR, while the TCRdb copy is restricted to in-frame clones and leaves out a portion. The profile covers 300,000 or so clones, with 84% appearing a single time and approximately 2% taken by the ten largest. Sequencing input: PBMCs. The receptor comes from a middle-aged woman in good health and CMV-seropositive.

DNA of the CDR3: TGTGCCAGCAGCTTGGTCCCAGGGCGGGATGAAGCTTTCTTT. Protein: CASSLVPGRDEAFF. This chain joins TRBV5-5 and TRBJ1-1; tentatively, D is TRBD1 (5 bases). The V gene's germline CDR1 is SGHKS and CDR2 YYEKEE (reference sequence). Trimming left V 0 bases short and J 7 bases short, with 13 bases between. The CDR3 loop spans 14 amino acids. Full variable domain (missing parts from reference TRBV5-5 and TRBJ1-1): DAGVTQSPTHLIKTRGQQVTLRCSPISGHKSVSWYQQVLGQGPQFIFQYYEKEERGRGNFPDRFSARQFPNYSSELNVNALLLGDSALYLCASSLVPGRDEAFFGQGTRLTVV.